A selection of T cell receptor beta chains follows, all from one sample in a study of blood T cells in healthy people across ages. TCRdb re-called the 5' RACE reads with MiXCR, one entry per CDR3 protein. The sample carries over 750,000 distinct CDR3 sequences, around 25% recorded once. These data are also associated with another study on T cells of mothers and their children.

The sample comprised blood. The receptor source for this set is a boy aged 10-17 years in good health. Both conserved end residues are part of each CDR3. Fields, in order: clone size, D gene, V gene, J gene, CDR3 DNA, CDR3 protein. D genes are given only for firm matches. Rows give clone size only sometimes, using once, few, many, or a class for an expanded clone.

few	TRBD2	TRBV7-3	TRBJ2-7	TGTGCCAGCAGCTTAAGCGGGACTAGCGGGATAGGCGAGCAGTACTTC	CASSLSGTSGIGEQYF
NA	NA	TRBV11-2	TRBJ1-1	TGTGCCAGCAGCTTATTTTTGGCAGGGCGTTCGAACACTGAAGCTTTCTTT	CASSLFLAGRSNTEAFF
NA	NA	TRBV7-6	TRBJ2-1	TGTGCCAGCAGCTTAGAGGGGCGGGACGCCTACAATGAGCAGTTCTTC	CASSLEGRDAYNEQFF
few	NA	TRBV2	TRBJ1-4	TGTGCCAGCACTATGGGGGGCCTGGGTGAAAAACTGTTTTTT	CASTMGGLGEKLFF
NA	TRBD1	TRBV5-1	TRBJ1-1	TGCGCCAGCAGCCAAGGGACAGAAAAGTATGAAGCTTTCTTT	CASSQGTEKYEAFF
NA	TRBD2	TRBV7-6	TRBJ2-1	TGTGCCAGCAGCTTAGGGCCGGGGGGGCCAGGGGTGTACAATGAGCAGTTCTTC	CASSLGPGGPGVYNEQFF
many	NA	TRBV13	TRBJ2-5	TGTGCCAGTCAACCATCGGACGGGCCAGAGACCCAGTACTTC	CASQPSDGPETQYF
NA	TRBD1	TRBV7-9	TRBJ1-5	TGTGCCAGCAGTCAGACAGGGTCGAGCAATCAGCCCCAGCATTTT	CASSQTGSSNQPQHF
NA	TRBD2	TRBV7-2	TRBJ2-7	TGTGCCAGCAGCTTAGGGGTAGCGGGAGGTTCAAGCTACGAGCAGTACTTC	CASSLGVAGGSSYEQYF
few	NA	TRBV5-6	TRBJ2-7	TGTGCCAGCAGCGGCCGGGACAATCTTTACCGGCACTACGAGCAGTACTTC	CASSGRDNLYRHYEQYF
few	TRBD1	TRBV6-1	TRBJ1-2	TGTGCCAGCAGCTCCCGGGACAGGCCTATCTATGGCTACACCTTC	CASSSRDRPIYGYTF